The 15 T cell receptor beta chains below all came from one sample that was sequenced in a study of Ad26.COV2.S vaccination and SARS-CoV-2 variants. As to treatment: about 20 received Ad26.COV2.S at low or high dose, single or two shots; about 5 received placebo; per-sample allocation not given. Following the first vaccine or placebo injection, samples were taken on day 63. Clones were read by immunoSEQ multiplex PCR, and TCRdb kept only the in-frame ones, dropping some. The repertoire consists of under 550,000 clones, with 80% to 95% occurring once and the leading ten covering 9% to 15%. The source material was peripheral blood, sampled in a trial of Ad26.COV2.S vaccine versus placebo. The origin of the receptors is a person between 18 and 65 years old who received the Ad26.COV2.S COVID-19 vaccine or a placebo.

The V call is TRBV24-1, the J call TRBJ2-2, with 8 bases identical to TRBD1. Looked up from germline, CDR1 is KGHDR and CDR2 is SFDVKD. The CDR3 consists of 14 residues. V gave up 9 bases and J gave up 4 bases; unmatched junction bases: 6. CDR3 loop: CATSRTGTTGELFF. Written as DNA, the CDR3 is TGTGCCACCTCCCGGACAGGGACCACCGGGGAGCTGTTTTTT.

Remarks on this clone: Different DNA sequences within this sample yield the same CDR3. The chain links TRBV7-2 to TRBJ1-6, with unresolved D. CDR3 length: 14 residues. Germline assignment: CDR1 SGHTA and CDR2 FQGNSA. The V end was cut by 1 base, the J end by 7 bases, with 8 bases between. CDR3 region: CASSLGGYNSPLHF. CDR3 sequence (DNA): TGTGCCAGCAGCTTAGGGGGATACAATTCACCCCTCCACTTT.

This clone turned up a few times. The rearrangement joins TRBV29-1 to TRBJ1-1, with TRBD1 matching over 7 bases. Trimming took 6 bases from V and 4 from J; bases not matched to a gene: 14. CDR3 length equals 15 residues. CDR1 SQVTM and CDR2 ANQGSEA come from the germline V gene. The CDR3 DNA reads TGCAGCGTGAACGACAGGGAGGGTCTGGGCACTGAAGCTTTCTTT. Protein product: CSVNDREGLGTEAFF.

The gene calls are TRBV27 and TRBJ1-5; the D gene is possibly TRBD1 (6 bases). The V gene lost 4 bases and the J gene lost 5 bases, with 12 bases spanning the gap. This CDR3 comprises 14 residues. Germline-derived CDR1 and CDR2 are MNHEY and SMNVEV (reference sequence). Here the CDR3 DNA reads TGTGCCAGCAGTTCGGACAGATACTATCAGCCCCAGCATTTT. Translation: CASSSDRYYQPQHF.

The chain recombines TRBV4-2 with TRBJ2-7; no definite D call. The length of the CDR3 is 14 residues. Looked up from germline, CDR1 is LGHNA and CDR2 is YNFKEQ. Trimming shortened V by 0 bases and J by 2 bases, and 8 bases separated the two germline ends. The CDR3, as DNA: TGTGCCAGCAGCCAAGAGTACGGACCCTACGAGCAGTACTTC. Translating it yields CASSQEYGPYEQYF.

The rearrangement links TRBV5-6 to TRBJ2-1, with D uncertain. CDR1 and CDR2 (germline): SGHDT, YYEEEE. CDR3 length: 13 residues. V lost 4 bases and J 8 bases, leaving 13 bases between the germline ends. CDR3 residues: CASSHSAAYEQFF. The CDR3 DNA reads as TGTGCCAGCAGCCATTCAGCCGCCTATGAGCAGTTCTTC.

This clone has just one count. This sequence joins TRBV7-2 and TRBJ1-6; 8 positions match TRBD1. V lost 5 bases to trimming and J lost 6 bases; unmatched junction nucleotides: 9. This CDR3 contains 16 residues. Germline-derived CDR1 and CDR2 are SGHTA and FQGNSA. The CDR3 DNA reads TGTGCCAGCAGCGCCAGTCAGGGGGCGGCTAATTCACCCCTCCACTTT. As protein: CASSASQGAANSPLHF.

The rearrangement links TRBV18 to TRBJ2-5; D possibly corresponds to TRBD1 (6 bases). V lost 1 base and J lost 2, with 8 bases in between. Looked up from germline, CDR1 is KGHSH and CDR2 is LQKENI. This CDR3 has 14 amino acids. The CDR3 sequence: CASSPQGQQETQYF. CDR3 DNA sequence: TGTGCCAGCTCACCACAAGGACAGCAAGAGACCCAGTACTTC. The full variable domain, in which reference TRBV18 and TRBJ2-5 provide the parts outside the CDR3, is NAGVMQNPRHLVRRRGQEARLRCSPMKGHSHVYWYRQLPEEGLKFMVYLQKENIIDESGMPKERFSAEFPKEGPSILRIQQVVRGDSAAYFCASSPQGQQETQYFGPGTRLLVL.

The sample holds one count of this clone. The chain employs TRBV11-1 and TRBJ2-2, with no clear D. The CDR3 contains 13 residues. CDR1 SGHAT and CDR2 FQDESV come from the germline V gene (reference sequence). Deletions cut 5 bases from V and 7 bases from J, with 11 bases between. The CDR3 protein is CASSPRLDGELFF. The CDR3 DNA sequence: TGTGCCAGCAGCCCCAGACTGGACGGGGAGCTGTTTTTT.

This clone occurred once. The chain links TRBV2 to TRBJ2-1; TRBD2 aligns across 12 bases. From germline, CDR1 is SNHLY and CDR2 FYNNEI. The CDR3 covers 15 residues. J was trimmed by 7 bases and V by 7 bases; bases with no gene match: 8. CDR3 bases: TGTGCCAGCACCCGACTAGCGGGAGTAGTGAATGAGCAGTTCTTC. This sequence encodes CASTRLAGVVNEQFF.

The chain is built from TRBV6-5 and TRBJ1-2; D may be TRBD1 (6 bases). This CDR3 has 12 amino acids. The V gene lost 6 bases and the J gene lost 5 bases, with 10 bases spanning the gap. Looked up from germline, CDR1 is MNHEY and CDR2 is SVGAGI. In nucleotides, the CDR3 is TGTGCCAGCAGCCCGGACAGTTATGGCTACACCTTC. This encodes CASSPDSYGYTF.

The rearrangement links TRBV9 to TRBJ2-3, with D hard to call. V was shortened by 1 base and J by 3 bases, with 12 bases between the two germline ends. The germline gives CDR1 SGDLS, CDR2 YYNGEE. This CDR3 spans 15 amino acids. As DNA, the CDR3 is TGTGCCAGCAGCGTATCGGGTGGAAGGACAGATACGCAGTATTTT. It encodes CASSVSGGRTDTQYF.

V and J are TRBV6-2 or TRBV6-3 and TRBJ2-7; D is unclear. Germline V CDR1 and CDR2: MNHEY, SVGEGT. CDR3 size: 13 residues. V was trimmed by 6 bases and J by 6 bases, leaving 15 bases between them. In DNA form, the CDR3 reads TGTGCCAGCAGCCCCACGACCTCTGGCGAGCAGTACTTC. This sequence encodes CASSPTTSGEQYF.

The CDR3 bases are TGTGCCATCAGGGACGGGAGTTCGGACACTGAAGCTTTCTTT. This translates into CAIRDGSSDTEAFF. The J gene is TRBJ1-1, the V gene TRBV10-3; no firm D call. V lost 6 bases, J lost 3 bases, and 14 bases lay in between. Germline values: CDR1 ENHRY, CDR2 SYGVKD. This CDR3 has 14 amino acids.

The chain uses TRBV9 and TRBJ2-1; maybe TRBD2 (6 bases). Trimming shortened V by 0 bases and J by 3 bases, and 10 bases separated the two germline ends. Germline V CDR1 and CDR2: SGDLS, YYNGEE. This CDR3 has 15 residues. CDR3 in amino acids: CASSVGRGGYNEQFF. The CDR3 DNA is TGTGCCAGCAGCGTAGGGAGGGGAGGCTACAATGAGCAGTTCTTC.